This is a list of T cell receptor beta chains from one sample in a study of blood T cell repertoires in COVID-19. Sequencing used immunoSEQ multiplex PCR; TCRdb keeps in-frame clones, though not all of them. This table holds around 6,700 clones, 70% to 90% found once. The sample was peripheral blood. The receptors derive from a man aged 70 or older with active COVID-19. The CDR3 runs from the conserved cysteine through the conserved F or W. A D gene is named only where the DNA matches it firmly. For some rows the clone size is stated as once, few or many, or as a class when expanded; others skip it.

CASSWDSPTGELFF,TGTGCCAGCAGCTGGGACAGTCCCACCGGGGAGCTGTTTTTT,TRBJ2-2,14,TRBD1,TRBV13,.
CASNPGGSGGPYEQYF,TGTGCCAGCAACCCCGGGGGGAGCGGGGGGCCCTACGAGCAGTACTTC,TRBJ2-7,16,TRBD2,TRBV27,.
CASSELAGGVEQYF,TGTGCCAGCAGTGAACTAGCGGGGGGTGTCGAGCAGTACTTC,TRBJ2-7,14,TRBD2,TRBV2,.
CASSFRTGANTEAFF,TGCGCCAGCAGCTTCCGTACAGGGGCAAACACTGAAGCTTTCTTT,TRBJ1-1,15,TRBD1,TRBV5-1,.
CASTRQGQETQYF,TGTGCCAGCACCAGACAGGGGCAAGAGACCCAGTACTTC,TRBJ2-5,13,TRBD1,TRBV6-6,.
CASSLEAGRTGELFF,TGCGCCAGCAGCTTGGAGGCGGGGCGCACCGGGGAGCTGTTTTTT,TRBJ2-2,15,.,TRBV5-1,.
CASSLIGGLGNQPQHF,TGTGCCAGCAGTTTAATCGGGGGTTTAGGCAATCAGCCCCAGCATTTT,TRBJ1-5,16,.,TRBV27,.
CASSLRGAGGTGVLDEQFF,TGTGCCAGCAGCTTACGCGGTGCCGGGGGTACAGGGGTGTTGGATGAGCAGTTCTTC,TRBJ2-1,19,.,TRBV13,.
CASSLVWPGQTNTGELFF,TGTGCCAGCAGCTTAGTATGGCCGGGACAGACGAACACCGGGGAGCTGTTTTTT,TRBJ2-2,18,TRBD1,TRBV11-2,.
CASSLALSGRGYGYTF,TGTGCCAGCAGCTTAGCCCTTTCGGGAAGGGGGTATGGCTACACCTTC,TRBJ1-2,16,.,TRBV7-9,.
CSVEGGTGNQPQHF,TGCAGCGTTGAAGGGGGGACAGGCAATCAGCCCCAGCATTTT,TRBJ1-5,14,TRBD1,TRBV29-1,.
CASSIDGTANQPQHF,TGTGCCAGTAGTATAGACGGGACAGCTAATCAGCCCCAGCATTTT,TRBJ1-5,15,TRBD1,TRBV19,.
CASQLGTAGELFF,TGTGCCAGCCAACTTGGGACAGCCGGGGAGCTGTTTTTT,TRBJ2-2,13,TRBD1,TRBV2,.
CASSQGQGNYGYTF,TGTGCCAGCAGTCAGGGACAGGGGAACTATGGCTACACCTTC,TRBJ1-2,14,TRBD1,TRBV6-5,.
CATSDLRGQGVFGETQYF,TGTGCCACCAGTGATTTGAGGGGGCAGGGAGTTTTTGGAGAGACCCAGTACTTC,TRBJ2-5,18,TRBD1,TRBV24-1,.
CASSQVAGGNEQYF,TGTGCCAGCAGCCAAGTAGCGGGGGGTAACGAGCAGTACTTC,TRBJ2-7,14,TRBD2,TRBV3-1/TRBV3-2,.
CASSEGYYSGANVLTF,TGTGCCAGCAGCGAGGGATACTACTCTGGGGCCAACGTCCTGACTTTC,TRBJ2-6,16,.,TRBV6-2/TRBV6-3,once
CAWSLNPGGLIRNTEAFF,TGTGCCTGGAGTCTCAATCCCGGGGGACTTATAAGGAACACTGAAGCTTTCTTT,TRBJ1-1,18,.,TRBV30,.
CASSERRGRGVEKLFF,TGTGCCAGCAGTGAAAGAAGGGGGAGAGGAGTTGAAAAACTGTTTTTT,TRBJ1-4,16,.,TRBV6-1,once
CASSPRTSGGAHSYNEQFF,TGTGCCAGCAGTCCTAGGACTAGCGGGGGGGCACACTCCTACAATGAGCAGTTCTTC,TRBJ2-1,19,TRBD2,TRBV27,.
CASSHSPGQGADTQYF,TGTGCCAGCAGCCACTCACCGGGACAGGGCGCAGATACGCAGTATTTT,TRBJ2-3,16,TRBD1,TRBV3-1/TRBV3-2,.
CASSVGGTALNEAFF,TGTGCCAGCAGCGTAGGCGGGACAGCCCTCAATGAAGCTTTCTTT,TRBJ1-1,15,TRBD1,TRBV9,.
CASSLEGWKETQYF,TGCGCCAGCAGCTTGGAGGGGTGGAAAGAGACCCAGTACTTC,TRBJ2-5,14,.,TRBV5-1,.
CASSLTGTEAFF,TGCGCCAGCAGCCTGACAGGGACTGAAGCTTTCTTT,TRBJ1-1,12,TRBD1,TRBV5-1,.
CASSRGLEETQYF,TGTGCCAGCAGCAGGGGGCTCGAAGAGACCCAGTACTTC,TRBJ2-5,13,TRBD1,TRBV14,once
CASRPPGGGPQETQYF,TGCGCCAGCAGGCCCCCTGGAGGGGGCCCCCAAGAGACCCAGTACTTC,TRBJ2-5,16,.,TRBV5-1,.
CSVGPGDGYTF,TGCAGCGTTGGTCCAGGGGATGGCTACACCTTC,TRBJ1-2,11,.,TRBV29-1,.
CASSRGQAWTEAFF,TGTGCCAGCAGTCGAGGACAGGCCTGGACTGAAGCTTTCTTT,TRBJ1-1,14,TRBD1,TRBV6-5,.